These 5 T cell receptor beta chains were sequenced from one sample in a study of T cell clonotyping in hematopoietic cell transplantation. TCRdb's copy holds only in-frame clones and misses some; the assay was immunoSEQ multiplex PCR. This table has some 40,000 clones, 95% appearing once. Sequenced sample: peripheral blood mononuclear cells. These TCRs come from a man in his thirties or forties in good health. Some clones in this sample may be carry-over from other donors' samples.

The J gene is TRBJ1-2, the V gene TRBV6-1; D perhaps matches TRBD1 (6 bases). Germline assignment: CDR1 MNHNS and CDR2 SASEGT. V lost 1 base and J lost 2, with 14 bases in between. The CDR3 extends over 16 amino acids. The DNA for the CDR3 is TGTGCCAGCAGTGAAGTGGACCTTACAGGGAACTATGGCTACACCTTC. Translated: CASSEVDLTGNYGYTF.

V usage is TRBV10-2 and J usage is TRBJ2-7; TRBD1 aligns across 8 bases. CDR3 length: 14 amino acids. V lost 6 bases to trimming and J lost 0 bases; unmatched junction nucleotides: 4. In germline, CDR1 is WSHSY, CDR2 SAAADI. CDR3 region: CASSRTGNSYEQYF. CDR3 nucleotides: TGCGCCAGCAGCCGGACAGGGAACTCCTACGAGCAGTACTTC.

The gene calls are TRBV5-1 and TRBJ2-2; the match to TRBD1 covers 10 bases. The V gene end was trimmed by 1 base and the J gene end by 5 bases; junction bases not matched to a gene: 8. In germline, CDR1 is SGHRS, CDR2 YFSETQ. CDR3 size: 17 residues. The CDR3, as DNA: TGCGCCAGCAGCTTGTTAACCGGGACAGGGGAAACCGGGGAGCTGTTTTTT. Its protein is CASSLLTGTGETGELFF.

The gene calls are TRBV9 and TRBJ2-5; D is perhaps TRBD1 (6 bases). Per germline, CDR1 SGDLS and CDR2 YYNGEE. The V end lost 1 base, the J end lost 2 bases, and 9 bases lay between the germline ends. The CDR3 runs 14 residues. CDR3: CASSVTGQQETQYF. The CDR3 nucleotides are TGTGCCAGCAGCGTAACTGGACAGCAAGAGACCCAGTACTTC.

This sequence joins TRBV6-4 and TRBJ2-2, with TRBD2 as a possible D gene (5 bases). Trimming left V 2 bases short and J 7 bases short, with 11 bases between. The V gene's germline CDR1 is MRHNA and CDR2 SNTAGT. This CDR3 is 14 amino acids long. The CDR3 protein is CASSDGPGSGELFF. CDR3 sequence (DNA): TGTGCCAGCAGTGACGGGCCGGGGAGCGGGGAGCTGTTTTTT.